This entry describes one T cell receptor (beta chain). Its antigen is not yet known. Within one base of it there is no much larger clone, and no base qualities were kept. The data are from a study of blood T cell repertoires in COVID-19 (dated by TCRdb to 2020 to 2021). With respect to the entire study: Samples from collaborators originated in the United States, Italy and Spain and spanned both the acute and convalescent phases of COVID-19. The prospective study material was composed of cDNA or gDNA derived from T cells, B-cell-depleted T cells, or PBMCs. Subjects who had been exposed to COVID-19, were actively infected with it, or had recovered from it provided the deeply sampled blood TCRbeta repertoires that made up the dataset. The repertoires were made available in a free public database intended to serve as a resource for research on the immune response to SARS-CoV-2. The samples were drawn from two sources: the first 160 participants of the ongoing ImmuneRACE study, and fewer than 1,500 subjects contributed by 6 global collaborators. Sample metadata almost always included a de-identified subject ID, COVID-19 status, age in years and sex. HLA class I and class II types, where available, came from metadata supplied by the sample provider rather than from assay-based typing.

What the work shows at the level of the full study, not this receptor alone: The amount of clinical and demographic metadata varied by source and participant and was provided uncurated.

Collaborating institutions collected whole blood in K2EDTA tubes following their own protocols. For TCRbeta analysis, collaborators shipped samples as frozen whole blood, isolated PBMCs, or DNA extracted from either of those sample types. TCRbeta CDR3 regions were amplified from genomic DNA using the immunoSEQ Assay, a bias-controlled multiplex PCR. As for the authors' bioinformatics: Nucleated cell counts per sample were estimated from amplification of reference gene primers within the assay. To quantify the absolute abundance of each unique TCRbeta CDR3 rearrangement, sequence reads were collapsed and filtered. For each sample, productive Simpson clonality was calculated as the square root of Simpson's diversity index across productive rearrangements. TCRdb mirrors the immuneACCESS table, restricted to in-frame sequences. Some clones are absent from its copies; in checked studies, under half trace to an unresolved V gene, and the reason for the others is unknown. Clone size and V and J calls were adopted from that table, with D and trimming inferred from the DNA. Recorded for this sample are just over 150,000 clones; roughly four fifths of them occurred a single time. The top ten constitute 20% to 25% of the sample.

Taken from cysteine to phenylalanine, the CDR3 has 17 residues. Just the 51-base CDR3 DNA is kept, in frame starting at base 1. V has 8 bases trimmed and J has 3 bases trimmed; junction bases matching no gene number 15. Sequences MNHEY (CDR1) and SMNVEV (CDR2) are obtained from the germline V gene (reference sequence). The clonotype was recovered from a woman aged 80 or older with acute or convalescent COVID-19. The rearrangement combines TRBV27 with TRBJ2-1; TRBD2 agrees with 8 junctional bases. The sample comprised peripheral blood. The CDR3 protein is CASANPGAGGFYNEQFF. At the DNA level, the sequence is TGTGCCAGCGCCAACCCAGGGGCGGGAGGCTTCTACAATGAGCAGTTCTTC.